This T cell receptor beta chain stems from a study of blood T cell repertoires in COVID-19. Study-level information: Samples came from the United States, Italy and Spain, spanning acute and convalescent COVID-19. PBMCs, B-cell-depleted T cells, or T cells provided the cDNA or gDNA that made up the material.

Authors' methods: How many nucleated cells were present was estimated from reference gene primer amplification. Here immunoSEQ multiplex PCR was the method, and the copy in TCRdb shows in-frame clones only, minus some. V, J and clone size are those of that table, while D and trimming were read from the DNA. The sample gives some 110,000 clones, about nine tenths of which show up once; about 8% is in the top ten. This clone was detected once. The CDR3 length is 13 residues. The V end lost 10 bases, the J end lost 5 bases, and 14 bases lay between the germline ends. CDR1 MNHEY and CDR2 SVGAGI come from the germline V gene.

The gene calls are TRBV6-5 and TRBJ1-4; D is possibly TRBD1 (5 bases). This sequence originates from a man aged 65 to 79 who had recovered from COVID-19. The source material was peripheral blood. CDR3 residues: CATRAGQNEKLFF. CDR3 in DNA: TGTGCCACCAGGGCAGGGCAAAATGAAAAACTGTTTTTT.